A single sample is the source of the 2 T cell receptor beta chains below, sequenced in a study of cytomegalovirus exposure and HLA in healthy donors (dated 2017 in TCRdb). Preparation of the library involved the immunoSEQ multiplex PCR assay. The multiplex PCR relied on a mix of 60 forward primers for TCR Vbeta segments and 13 reverse primers for TCR Jbeta segments. This is the immuneACCESS table as TCRdb keeps it, with only in-frame sequences that have V and J called. A part of the clones is gone; compared with another copy, unresolved V genes explain less than half, and the rest is unexplained. Counted in this sample were 180,000 or so clones; 60% to 80% of them appeared once. The top ten constitute about 7.7% of the sample. The sequencing sample was made of PBMCs. The receptors here all came from a woman aged 40 to 55 in good health and CMV-seropositive.

This chain uses TRBV13 with TRBJ2-6, with 7 bases matching TRBD1. The CDR3 is made up of 20 amino acids. Germline loops: CDR1 PRHDT, CDR2 FYEKMQ (reference sequence). The trim removed 4 bases at V and 0 bases at J, leaving 15 bases unmatched. This CDR3 is CASSSSRPPGQSSGANVLTF. CDR3 coding DNA: TGTGCCAGCAGCTCAAGTCGGCCACCGGGACAGTCCTCTGGGGCCAACGTCCTGACTTTC.

This chain links TRBV28 with TRBJ1-4; D unclear. Trimming took 8 bases from V and 5 from J, leaving 6 bases between them. Germline CDR1 MDHEN, CDR2 SYDVKM. The CDR3 is 11 amino acids. CDR3 sequence: CASRLNEKLFF. The CDR3 DNA reads TGTGCCAGCCGCCTAAATGAAAAACTGTTTTTT. The whole variable domain, filled in from reference TRBV28 and TRBJ1-4, reads DVKVTQSSRYLVKRTGEKVFLECVQDMDHENMFWYRQDPGLGLRLIYFSYDVKMKEKGDIPEGYSVSREKKERFSLILESASTNQTSMYLCASRLNEKLFFGSGTQLSVL.